The text below deals with one TCR beta chain. The antigen is undetermined. This sample was included in a study of T cells in Graves' hyperthyroidism and ophthalmopathy. As for the study in general: The blood sample was taken at first diagnosis, before treatment began.

Authors of the study amplified TCR beta CDR3 regions from RNA transcripts. Initially, a first-round RT-PCR of the TCR CDR3 employed the HTBI primer set. TCRdb used MiXCR to reprocess the multiplex PCR reads, holding one entry per CDR3 protein. The sample includes roughly 840,000 distinct CDR3 sequences, 35% to 40% of them seen just once. With 0 bases removed from V and 5 bases from J, the gap between germline ends came to 11 bases. Germline assignment: CDR1 LNHNV and CDR2 YYDKDF (reference sequence). The CDR3 is made up of 15 amino acids. Study-wide findings and caveats: Ophthalmopathy and stable hyperthyroidism were separated by a 13 V-J model. Blood also held most thyroid clonotypes expanded beyond 0.001.

This receptor was identified in a man aged 18 to 29 with Graves' hyperthyroidism. Input material: blood. The chain is built from TRBV15 and TRBJ1-5, with D unresolved. The DNA of the CDR3 is TGTGCCACCAGCAGAGAGTCGGTTGGGGATCAGCCCCAGCATTTT. Encoded protein: CATSRESVGDQPQHF.